These 13 T cell receptor beta chains came from one sample sequenced in a study of blood T cells in healthy people across ages. A second roughly 6 to 12 cycle PCR used barcoded and J-beta primers. TCRdb fed the 5' RACE reads into MiXCR, producing one record per CDR3 protein. The sample carries 1.5 million to 2 million distinct CDR3 sequences, roughly 32% recorded once. Sample: blood. These receptors were taken from a woman in her twenties or thirties in good health.

V usage is TRBV20-1 and J usage is TRBJ2-1; 13 positions agree with TRBD2. The CDR3 spans 15 residues. V dropped 1 base and J dropped 8; count of bases not matched to a gene: 5. The germline CDR1 and CDR2 sequences are DFQATT and SNEGSKA (reference sequence). The CDR3 DNA is TGCAGTGCTAGAGGGGGGACTAGCGGGGATCATGAGCAGTTCTTC. This gives the protein CSARGGTSGDHEQFF.

The chain employs TRBV5-1 and TRBJ1-1; no firm D call. The CDR3 is made up of 13 amino acids. Germline V gives CDR1 SGHRS, CDR2 YFSETQ. The V end lost 0 bases, the J end lost 10 bases, and 13 bases lay between the germline ends. CDR3: CASSLALEGRAFF. CDR3 DNA: TGCGCCAGCAGCTTGGCCCTGGAGGGCAGAGCTTTCTTT.

This clonotype was counted many times. The chain couples TRBV5-1 to TRBJ2-5, with 8 nucleotides matching TRBD1. CDR3 length: 14 residues. After removal of 4 bases from V and 4 bases from J, the junction contained 6 bases not matched to a gene. CDR1 and CDR2 (germline): SGHRS, YFSETQ. The CDR3 DNA is TGCGCCAGCAGCATAGGACAGGGTGGAGAGACCCAGTACTTC. Amino acids: CASSIGQGGETQYF.

The sample holds a few counts of this clonotype. This chain connects TRBV11-1 to TRBJ2-3, with D maybe TRBD2 (6 bases). V shed 0 bases and J shed 2 bases, with 12 bases lying between them. CDR3 length: 16 amino acids. The germline V gene encodes CDR1 SGHAT and CDR2 FQDESV (reference sequence). The CDR3 nucleotides are TGTGCCAGCAGCTTAGCTCTACTAGCCTTCACAGATACGCAGTATTTT. This translates into CASSLALLAFTDTQYF. Full variable domain (outside the CDR3, taken from reference TRBV11-1 and TRBJ2-3): EAEVAQSPRYKITEKSQAVAFWCDPISGHATLYWYRQILGQGPELLVQFQDESVVDDSQLPKDRFSAERLKGVDSTLKIQPAELGDSAMYLCASSLALLAFTDTQYFGPGTRLTVL.

Regarding this clonotype: The junction and the germline gene differ at one end; a read error may be behind it. This rearrangement joins TRBV7-3 to TRBJ1-1; D is perhaps TRBD1 (5 bases). Germline V gene lookup returns CDR1 SGHTA and CDR2 FQGTGA. There are 13 residues in the CDR3. CDR3 in DNA: TGTGCCAGCAGTGTACAGGCTGACACTGAAACTTTCTTT. This codes for CASSVQADTETFF.

This clonotype came up many times. The rearrangement joins TRBV5-1 to TRBJ2-3; D is perhaps TRBD1 (6 bases). The CDR3 has 15 amino acids. Germline V gene lookup returns CDR1 SGHRS and CDR2 YFSETQ. Trimming shortened V by 2 bases and J by 3 bases, and 13 bases separated the two germline ends. The CDR3 sequence is CASSFSDRRTDTQYF. In nucleotides, the CDR3 is TGCGCCAGCAGCTTCAGCGACAGGAGGACAGATACGCAGTATTTT.

The chain joins TRBV20-1 to TRBJ2-7; D possibly corresponds to TRBD1 (6 bases). Trimming removed 5 bases from V and 2 bases from J, with 16 bases in between. Germline lookup yields CDR1 DFQATT and CDR2 SNEGSKA (reference sequence). CDR3 size: 14 residues. The DNA for the CDR3 is TGCAGTGCTCAACCGACAGAGGGGGCCTACGAGCAGTACTTC. Protein: CSAQPTEGAYEQYF.

This clonotype turned up a few times. The gene calls are TRBV4-2 and TRBJ2-1; 7 bases match TRBD2. Germline CDR1 is LGHNA and CDR2 is YNFKEQ. Germline trimming cut 1 base from V and 3 bases from J; bases unmatched to any gene: 6. This CDR3 comprises 16 residues. CDR3 sequence (DNA): TGTGCCAGCAGCCAAGTACGAAGCGGGGACTACAATGAGCAGTTCTTC. Translating gives CASSQVRSGDYNEQFF.

The chain combines TRBV20-1 with TRBJ2-5, with 10 positions matching TRBD1. The J call may be faulty, since TRBJ2-7 better matches the DNA end. Germline CDR1 DFQATT, CDR2 SNEGSKA (reference sequence). The length of the CDR3 is 15 residues. The CDR3 loop is CSAREWTGGSVEQYF. CDR3 coding DNA: TGCAGTGCTAGGGAGTGGACAGGGGGGAGTGTCGAGCAGTACTTC.

The chain carries TRBV21-1 and TRBJ2-1; the table's D call, TRBD1, was not checked against the DNA. TRBV21-1 is annotated as a pseudogene. The CDR3 extends over 8 amino acids. The CDR3 sequence: CVGDEQFF. CDR3 bases: TGTGTGGGGGATGAGCAGTTCTTC.

The V and J genes are TRBV4-1 and TRBJ1-6; 9 bases are a match to TRBD1. The germline CDR1 and CDR2 sequences are MGHRA and YSYEKL. This CDR3 is 15 amino acids long. The trim removed 0 bases at V and 7 bases at J, leaving 1 base unmatched. The CDR3 DNA is TGCGCCAGCAGCCAAGAACAGGGGGCAAATTCACCCCTCCACTTT. Protein: CASSQEQGANSPLHF.

Ten or more counts support this clonotype. The chain is built from TRBV20-1 and TRBJ2-7, with D possibly TRBD2 on 5 matching bases. CDR1 is DFQATT, CDR2 SNEGSKA, per germline (reference sequence). Between the trimmed V and J ends, which lost 3 bases and 1 base, there was a span of 13 bases. This CDR3 contains 14 residues. CDR3 coding DNA: TGCAGTGCTAGCCCCGCCGGGATTTCCTACGAGCAGTACTTC. This translates into CSASPAGISYEQYF.

The chain recombines TRBV9 with TRBJ2-1, with TRBD2 matching over 14 bases. The CDR3 runs 15 residues. Losses at the gene ends were 2 bases for V and 8 bases for J; bases not matched to a gene: 3. Germline V gives CDR1 SGDLS, CDR2 YYNGEE. CDR3 nucleotides: TGTGCCAGCAGCGTGGGGACTAGCGGGGGTCATGAGCAGTTCTTC. Translation: CASSVGTSGGHEQFF.